This T cell receptor (beta chain) was retrieved from a study of cytomegalovirus exposure and HLA in healthy donors. Study-level findings and limits: In a later analysis, at a false discovery rate of 0.05, some 17,000 TCR beta sequences were associated with HLA alleles. Differences between HLA loci emerged in a later analysis of TCR association rates, with DRB1 most and HLA-C fewest. The classifier, whose performance was assessed in both the original and validation cohorts, reportedly diagnosed cytomegalovirus status with high specificity and sensitivity. An observed cluster of highly shared sequence variants was recorded as a likely sequencing artifact.

Turning to this clone: Its antigen is not identified.

The PCR contained 60 Vbeta and 13 Jbeta primers. Here immunoSEQ multiplex PCR was the method, and the copy in TCRdb shows in-frame clones only, minus some. The top ten hold approximately 2% of the sample, which has about 160,000 clones, about 81% seen once. The sequencing input was PBMCs. The receptor's source is a woman aged 18-35 years in good health and CMV-seronegative.

CDR3 in DNA: TGTGCCAGCAGCTTAGCTCTTAATGAAAAACTGTTTTTT. This sequence encodes CASSLALNEKLFF. The chain uses TRBV7-9 and TRBJ1-4; D ambiguous. There are 13 residues in the CDR3. The germline V gene encodes CDR1 SEHNR and CDR2 FQNEAQ (reference sequence). V lost 0 bases and J lost 4, with 3 bases in between.